Listed below are T cell receptor beta chains from one sample, sequenced in a study of control samples from healthy donors and cancer patients. Profiled with immunoSEQ multiplex PCR; TCRdb holds only in-frame clones, not every one. The table records 120,000 or so clones, about 87% of them present only once. Sequencing used blood. Every receptor here comes from a man between 60 and 70 years old in good health. Both conserved end residues are part of each CDR3. The order of the fields is clone size, V gene, D gene, J gene, CDR3 protein, CDR3 DNA. The D gene is left open where the match is weak. Only some rows state a clone size, as once, few, many or a class for expanded clones.

>once|TRBV6-5|TRBD1|TRBJ1-1
CASSWIQGQRGEAFF
TGTGCCAGCAGTTGGATACAGGGGCAGAGGGGTGAAGCTTTCTTT
>NA|TRBV11-2|NA|TRBJ1-6
CASSLVDSNSPLHF
TGTGCCAGCAGCTTAGTTGACAGCAATTCACCCCTCCACTTT
>NA|TRBV27|NA|TRBJ2-7
CASRQAGSYEQYF
TGTGCCAGCAGGCAGGCGGGCTCCTACGAGCAGTACTTC
>NA|TRBV6-1|TRBD1|TRBJ2-7
CASSLTGAFDEQYF
TGTGCCAGCAGTCTAACAGGGGCTTTCGACGAGCAGTACTTC
>NA|TRBV12-3/TRBV12-4|NA|TRBJ1-1
CASRGNTEAFF
TGTGCCAGCAGGGGGAACACTGAAGCTTTCTTT
>NA|TRBV9|NA|TRBJ2-2
CASSFLPGSNTGELFF
TGTGCCAGCAGCTTTCTCCCGGGTTCTAACACCGGGGAGCTGTTTTTT
>NA|TRBV7-2|NA|TRBJ1-2
CASSLGPWEGYTF
TGTGCCAGCAGCTTAGGGCCATGGGAAGGCTACACCTTC
>NA|TRBV28|TRBD1|TRBJ2-7
CASSPDRGRYEQYF
TGTGCCAGCAGCCCCGACAGGGGGCGGTACGAGCAGTACTTC
>NA|TRBV7-2|NA|TRBJ2-1
CASSLFQSTYNEQFF
TGTGCCAGCAGCTTATTTCAGAGTACCTACAATGAGCAGTTCTTC
>once|TRBV9|NA|TRBJ2-3
CASSVAGGGTDTQYF
TGTGCCAGCAGCGTAGCGGGGGGCGGGACAGATACGCAGTATTTT
>NA|TRBV2|TRBD1|TRBJ1-5
CASSPGTGNNQPQHF
TGTGCCAGCAGCCCCGGGACAGGGAACAATCAGCCCCAGCATTTT
>NA|TRBV15|TRBD1|TRBJ1-1
CATSSNRGFTEAFF
TGTGCCACCAGCAGCAACAGGGGGTTCACTGAAGCTTTCTTT
>once|TRBV7-3|NA|TRBJ1-2
CASSEPTGYGYTF
TGTGCCAGCAGCGAACCTACAGGGTACGGCTACACCTTC
>NA|TRBV18|TRBD1|TRBJ1-5
CASSPTGQSNQPQHF
TGTGCCAGCTCCCCAACGGGACAGTCAAATCAGCCCCAGCATTTT
>once|TRBV6-5|NA|TRBJ2-1
CASRQLAEQFF
TGTGCCAGCAGGCAGCTAGCTGAGCAGTTCTTC
>NA|TRBV3-1/TRBV3-2|TRBD1|TRBJ2-7
CASSPTPGTGGEQYF
TGTGCCAGCAGCCCCACGCCCGGGACAGGCGGCGAGCAGTACTTC